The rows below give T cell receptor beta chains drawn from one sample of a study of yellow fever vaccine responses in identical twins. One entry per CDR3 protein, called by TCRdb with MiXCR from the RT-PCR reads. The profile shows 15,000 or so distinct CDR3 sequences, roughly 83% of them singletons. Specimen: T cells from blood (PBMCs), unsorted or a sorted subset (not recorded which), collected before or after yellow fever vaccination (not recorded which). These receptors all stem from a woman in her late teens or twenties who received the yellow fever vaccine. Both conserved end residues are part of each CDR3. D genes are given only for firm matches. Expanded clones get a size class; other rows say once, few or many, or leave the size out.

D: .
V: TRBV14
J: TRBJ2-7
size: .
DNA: TGTGCCAGCAGCCAAGGATACGAGCAGTACTTC
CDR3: CASSQGYEQYF

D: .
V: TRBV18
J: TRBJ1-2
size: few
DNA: TGTGCCAGCTCACCGAACTTGGACAGTGCCTATGGCTACACCTTC
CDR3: CASSPNLDSAYGYTF

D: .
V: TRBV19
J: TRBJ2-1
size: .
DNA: TGTGCCAGTAGTATAGATCCGGGCGGGATAACCTACAATGAGCAGTTCTTC
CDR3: CASSIDPGGITYNEQFF

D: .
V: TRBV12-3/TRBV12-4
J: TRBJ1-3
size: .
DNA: TGTGCCACCCGAGCCACAGGGCGAGGGGGAAACACCATATATTTT
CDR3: CATRATGRGGNTIYF

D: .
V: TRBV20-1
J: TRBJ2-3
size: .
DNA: TGCAGTGCTCTCCCGGGAATAACAGATACGCAGTATTTT
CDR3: CSALPGITDTQYF

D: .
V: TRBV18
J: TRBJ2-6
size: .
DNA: TGTGCCAGCTCACCATCCAGCTCTGGGGCCAACGTCCTGACTTTC
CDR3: CASSPSSSGANVLTF

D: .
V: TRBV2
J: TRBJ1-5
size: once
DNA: TGTGCCAGCAGTGAAGCGCGAAGGATTAGCAATCAGCCCCAGCATTTT
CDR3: CASSEARRISNQPQHF

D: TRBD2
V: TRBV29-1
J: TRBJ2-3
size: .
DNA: TGCAGCGTAATTCGACTAGCAGCAGATACGCAGTATTTT
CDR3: CSVIRLAADTQYF

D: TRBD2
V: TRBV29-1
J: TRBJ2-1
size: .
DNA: TGCAGCGACCGACTAGCGGGAGGCAATGAGCAGTTCTTC
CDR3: CSDRLAGGNEQFF

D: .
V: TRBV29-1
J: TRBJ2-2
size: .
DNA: TGCAGCGCGCTGAGGCTTGGAACCGGGGAGCTGTTTTTT
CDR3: CSALRLGTGELFF

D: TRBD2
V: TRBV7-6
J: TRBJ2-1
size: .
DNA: TGTGCCAGCAGCTCGAGCGGGGCCTCCTACAATGAGCAGTTCTTC
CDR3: CASSSSGASYNEQFF

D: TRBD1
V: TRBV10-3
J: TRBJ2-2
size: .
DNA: TGTGCCATCAGTATGACCGGGACAGGGAACACCGGGGAGCTGTTTTTT
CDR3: CAISMTGTGNTGELFF

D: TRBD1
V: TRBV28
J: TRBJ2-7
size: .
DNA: TGTGCCAGCAGTCCGGGACAGGGTGGCGAGCAGTACTTC
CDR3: CASSPGQGGEQYF

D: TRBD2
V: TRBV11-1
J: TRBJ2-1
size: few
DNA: TGTGCCAGCAGCTTAATACTAGCGAACTACAATGAGCAGTTCTTC
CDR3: CASSLILANYNEQFF

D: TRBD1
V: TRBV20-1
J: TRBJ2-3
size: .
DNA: TGCAGTTCCAGGGGGCTGATATACACAGATACGCAGTATTTT
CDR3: CSSRGLIYTDTQYF

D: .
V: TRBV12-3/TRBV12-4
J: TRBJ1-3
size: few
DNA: TGTGCCAGCAGGGCAGGGTCCCTCCGGAACTCTGGAAACACCATATATTTT
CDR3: CASRAGSLRNSGNTIYF

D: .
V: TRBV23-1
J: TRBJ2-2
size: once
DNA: TGCGCCAGCCTTATTTGCCCCGGGGAGCTGTTTTTT
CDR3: CASLICPGELFF

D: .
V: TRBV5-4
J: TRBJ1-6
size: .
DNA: TGTGCCTCCACCCACGCCGGCGGGCTGGAACCCCTCCACTTT
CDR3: CASTHAGGLEPLHF

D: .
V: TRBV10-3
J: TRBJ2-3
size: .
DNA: TGTGCCATCAGTGATGCTACTAGCACAGATACGCAGTATTTT
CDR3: CAISDATSTDTQYF

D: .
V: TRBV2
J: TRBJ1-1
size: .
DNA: TGTGCCAGCCGCGCGAACACTGAAGCTTTCTTT
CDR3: CASRANTEAFF

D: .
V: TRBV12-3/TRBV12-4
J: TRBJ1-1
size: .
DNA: TGTGCCAGCATCTCGGGATCCACTGAAGCTTTCTTT
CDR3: CASISGSTEAFF

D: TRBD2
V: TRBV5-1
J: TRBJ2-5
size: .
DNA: TGCGCCAGCAGCTCGGGGGTAGGAAGCGGGAGTGGAGAGACCCAGTACTTC
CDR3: CASSSGVGSGSGETQYF

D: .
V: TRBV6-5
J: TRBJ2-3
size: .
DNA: TGTGCCAGCAGTTACTCTGGGGGGCCCCGGGGGGATACGCAGTATTTT
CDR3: CASSYSGGPRGDTQYF

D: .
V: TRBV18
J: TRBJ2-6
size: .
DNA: TGTGCCAGCTCACCACTTCGGAGCTCTGGGGCCAACGTCCTGACTTTC
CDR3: CASSPLRSSGANVLTF

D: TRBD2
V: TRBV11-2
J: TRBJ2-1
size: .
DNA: TGTGCCAGCAGCTTACGGGGGAGGGCCGACAATGAGCAGTTCTTC
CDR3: CASSLRGRADNEQFF

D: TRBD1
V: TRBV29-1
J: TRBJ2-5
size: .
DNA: TGCAGCGTTCCCTCTCGACAGGGGATCGAGGAGACCCAGTACTTC
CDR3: CSVPSRQGIEETQYF

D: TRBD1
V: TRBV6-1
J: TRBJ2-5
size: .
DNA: TGTGCCAGCAGGAAGGACAGGGCGCGAGAGACCCAGTACTTC
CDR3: CASRKDRARETQYF

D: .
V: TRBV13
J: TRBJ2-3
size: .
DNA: TGTGCCAGCAATCATTGGTCTGGGAAACGCACAGATACGCAGTATTTT
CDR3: CASNHWSGKRTDTQYF

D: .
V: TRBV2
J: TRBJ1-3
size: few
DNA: TGTGCCAGCAGTGTCGCTTCCGGGGCCACGGGAAACACCATATATTTT
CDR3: CASSVASGATGNTIYF

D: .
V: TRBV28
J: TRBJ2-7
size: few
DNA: TGTGCCAGCAGTTTTGGGGGGACAAGAGGATACGAGCAGTACTTC
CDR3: CASSFGGTRGYEQYF

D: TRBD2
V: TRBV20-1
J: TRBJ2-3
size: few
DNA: TGCAGTGCTGATCGACTAGCGAAAAGCACAGATACGCAGTATTTT
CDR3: CSADRLAKSTDTQYF

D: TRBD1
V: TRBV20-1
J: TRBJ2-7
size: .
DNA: TGCAGTGCCCCGGCGGACAGGGGGTACGAGCAGTACTTC
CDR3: CSAPADRGYEQYF

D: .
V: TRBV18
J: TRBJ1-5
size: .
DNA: TGTGCCAGCTCACCATCAACGACGCAGGGGCGTCAGCCCCAGCATTTT
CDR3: CASSPSTTQGRQPQHF

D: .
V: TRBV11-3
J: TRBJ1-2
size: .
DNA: TGTGCCAGCAGCTCCTCCCTTTTCTATGGCTACACCTTC
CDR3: CASSSSLFYGYTF

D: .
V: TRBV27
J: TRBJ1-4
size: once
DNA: TGTGCCAGCAGTCCGTACAGGGATGGTGAAAAACTGTTTTTT
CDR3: CASSPYRDGEKLFF

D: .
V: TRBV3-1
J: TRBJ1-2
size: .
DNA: TGTGCCAGCAGCCAATCCCAATCCGGAGTCACCTTC
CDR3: CASSQSQSGVTF

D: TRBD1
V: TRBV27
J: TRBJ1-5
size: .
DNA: TGTGCCAGCCGGACAGGGGTTTCGCGAAATCAGCCCCAGCATTTT
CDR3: CASRTGVSRNQPQHF

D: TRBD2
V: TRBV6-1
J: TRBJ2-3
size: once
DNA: TGTGCCTGCGCGACTAGCGGGCTAAGCACAGATACGCAGTATTTT
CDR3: CACATSGLSTDTQYF

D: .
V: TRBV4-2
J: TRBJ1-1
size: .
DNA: TGTGCCAGCAGCCCGCGGGATGCACGGATGAACACTGAAGCTTTCTTT
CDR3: CASSPRDARMNTEAFF

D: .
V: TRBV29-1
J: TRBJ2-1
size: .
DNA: TGCAGCGTTGAAGCGGGCATCCTTGCTGATTCTGAGCAGTTCTTC
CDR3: CSVEAGILADSEQFF

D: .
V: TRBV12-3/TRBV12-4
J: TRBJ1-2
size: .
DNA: TGTGCCAGCAGTTTTGAGGGGACGGGCGGCTACACCTTC
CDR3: CASSFEGTGGYTF

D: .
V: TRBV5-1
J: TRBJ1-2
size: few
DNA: TGCGCCAGCAGCTTGGGTACCGCGGCGGCTGATGGCTACACCTTC
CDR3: CASSLGTAAADGYTF

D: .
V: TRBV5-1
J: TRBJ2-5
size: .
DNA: TGCGCCAGCAGCTTGGGACCTCAAGAGACCCAGTACTTC
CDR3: CASSLGPQETQYF

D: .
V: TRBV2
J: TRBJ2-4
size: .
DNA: TGTGCCAGCAGTGAATGGGGGAGGCCTGAGGACATTCAGTACTTC
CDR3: CASSEWGRPEDIQYF

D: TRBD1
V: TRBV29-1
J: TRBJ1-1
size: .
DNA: TGCAGCGTTGGAGGGACAGGGGAAACTGAAGCTTTCTTT
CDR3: CSVGGTGETEAFF

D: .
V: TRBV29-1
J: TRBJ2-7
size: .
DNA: TGCAGCGTTCAACAAGCCTCCTACGAGCAGTACTTC
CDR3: CSVQQASYEQYF

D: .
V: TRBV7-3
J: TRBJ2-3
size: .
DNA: TGTGCCAGCAGCTTAAAGGTCTTTCCAGATACGCAGTATTTT
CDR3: CASSLKVFPDTQYF

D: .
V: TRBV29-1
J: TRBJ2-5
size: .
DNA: TGCAGCGTGGGAGTGGGGGGACCGGAGACCCAGTACTTC
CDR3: CSVGVGGPETQYF

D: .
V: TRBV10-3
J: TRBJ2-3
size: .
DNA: TGTGCCATCAGTATCACGGACGATACGCAGTATTTT
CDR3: CAISITDDTQYF

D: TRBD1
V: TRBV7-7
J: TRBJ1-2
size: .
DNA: TGTGCCAGCAGCTTAGAACAGGGGGCAAGCTACACCTTC
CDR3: CASSLEQGASYTF

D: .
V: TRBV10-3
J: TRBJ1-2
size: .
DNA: TGTGCCATCAGTGAGTCCTCCACAGGGAAGGGGCCTAACTATGGCTACACCTTC
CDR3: CAISESSTGKGPNYGYTF

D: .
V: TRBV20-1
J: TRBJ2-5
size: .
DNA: TGCAGTGCTAGAGGACAAGTAGAGACCCAGTACTTC
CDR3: CSARGQVETQYF

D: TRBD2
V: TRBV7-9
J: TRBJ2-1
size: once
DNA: TGTGCCAGCAGCTCCCCTAGCGGTAGGGACAATGAGCAGTTCTTC
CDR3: CASSSPSGRDNEQFF

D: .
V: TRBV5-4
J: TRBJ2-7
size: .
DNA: TGTGCCAGCAGCTTGGAAGCCGGGCCTAGGCGGTGGCAGTACTTC
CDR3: CASSLEAGPRRWQYF